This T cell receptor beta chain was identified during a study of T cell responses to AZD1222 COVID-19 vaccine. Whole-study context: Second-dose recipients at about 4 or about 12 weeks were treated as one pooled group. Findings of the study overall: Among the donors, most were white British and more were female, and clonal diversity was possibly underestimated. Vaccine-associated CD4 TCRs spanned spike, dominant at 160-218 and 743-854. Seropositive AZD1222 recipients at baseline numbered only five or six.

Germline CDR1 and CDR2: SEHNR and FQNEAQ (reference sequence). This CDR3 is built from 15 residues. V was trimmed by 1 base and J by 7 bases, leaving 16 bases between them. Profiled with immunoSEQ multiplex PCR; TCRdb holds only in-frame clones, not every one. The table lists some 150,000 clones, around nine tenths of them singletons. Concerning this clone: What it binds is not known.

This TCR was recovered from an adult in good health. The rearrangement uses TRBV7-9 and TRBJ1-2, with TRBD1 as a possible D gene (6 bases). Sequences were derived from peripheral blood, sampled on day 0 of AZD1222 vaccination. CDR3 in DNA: TGTGCCAGCAGCTTAGTGGGGGCGCAGGGATCTGGCTACACCTTC. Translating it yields CASSLVGAQGSGYTF.